The 26 T cell receptor beta chains in this list originate from one sample, sequenced in a study of cytomegalovirus exposure and HLA in healthy donors. Generated by immunoSEQ multiplex PCR, the TCRdb table keeps only in-frame clones and is missing some. Altogether 300,000 to 400,000 clones are present, approximately 91% being singletons, with the ten largest covering around 0.96%. What was sequenced was PBMCs. These receptors originate from a man aged 25 to 40 in good health and CMV-seronegative.

This clone has a handful of counts. The CDR3 DNA follows: TGTGCCACCGACCGGACAGTTTATAATTCACCCCTCCACTTT. Its protein is CATDRTVYNSPLHF. The chain employs TRBV6-1 and TRBJ1-6, with D possibly TRBD1 on 6 matching bases. Trimming removed 10 bases from V and 4 bases from J, with 14 bases in between. Germline V gene sequence: CDR1 MNHNS, CDR2 SASEGT. The CDR3 runs 14 residues.

The gene calls are TRBV4-3 and TRBJ1-2, with TRBD1 identical over 8 bases. CDR1 and CDR2 from the germline V gene are LGHNA and YSLEER. The CDR3 totals 15 residues. The J segment lost 2 bases and the V segment lost 4 bases, leaving 6 bases of the junction unmatched. CDR3 residues: CASSRGTGENYGYTF. As DNA, the CDR3 is TGCGCCAGCAGCCGTGGGACAGGAGAGAACTATGGCTACACCTTC.

The chain couples TRBV13 to TRBJ2-7; D possibly corresponds to TRBD1 (5 bases). Trimming shortened V by 4 bases and J by 0 bases, and 13 bases separated the two germline ends. The CDR3 loop spans 15 amino acids. Per germline, CDR1 PRHDT and CDR2 FYEKMQ (reference sequence). In nucleotides, the CDR3 is TGTGCCAGCAGCTACTCAGGGAACCCCTCCTACGAGCAGTACTTC. Its translation is CASSYSGNPSYEQYF.

The chain combines TRBV6-4 with TRBJ1-3, with 7 bases that match TRBD1. CDR3 length: 16 amino acids. Germline V gives CDR1 MRHNA, CDR2 SNTAGT. The ends lost 10 bases at V and 4 bases at J; junction bases unmatched: 16. The CDR3 nucleotides read TGTGCCACAAGGGCAAGCCAGGGGGGCACAGGAAACACCATATATTTT. This translates into CATRASQGGTGNTIYF.

J is TRBJ2-2 and V is TRBV6-5; D gene ambiguous. V was pared by 6 bases and J by 4 bases, with 15 bases between. CDR1 and CDR2 (germline): MNHEY, SVGAGI. The CDR3 runs 15 residues. CDR3 DNA sequence: TGTGCCAGCAGCACCTACTCATACAGCACCGGGGAGCTGTTTTTT. Translation: CASSTYSYSTGELFF.

This clone has only one observation. The V gene is TRBV6-6, the J gene TRBJ2-5, with TRBD2 matching over 7 bases. The V segment lost 6 bases and the J segment 5 bases; nucleotides outside the gene matches: 9. This CDR3 comprises 14 residues. Germline V lookup: CDR1 MNHNY, CDR2 SVGAGI (reference sequence). CDR3 in amino acids: CASRKWGEGETQYF. The CDR3 DNA reads TGTGCCAGCAGGAAATGGGGGGAGGGGGAGACCCAGTACTTC.

The gene calls are TRBV30 and TRBJ2-7; D not certain. This CDR3 is 13 amino acids long. Trimming pared 5 bases from V and 6 bases from J, leaving 17 bases between. CDR1 and CDR2 from the germline V gene are GTSNPN and SVGIG (reference sequence). The CDR3 nucleotides are TGTGCCTGGGAGTCCGCCCGTGCCTTCGAGCAGTACTTC. It codes for CAWESARAFEQYF.

The chain links TRBV10-1 to TRBJ1-6; possibly TRBD1 for D (5 bases). Germline V lookup: CDR1 WNHNN, CDR2 SYGVQD (reference sequence). The ends were cut back, 4 bases at V and 7 bases at J, with 8 bases in the middle. The CDR3 contains 13 residues. CDR3 nucleotides: TGCGCCAGCAGTGGACAGACCAATTCACCCCTCCACTTT. Translated: CASSGQTNSPLHF.

This CDR3 reads CASSFSGGELFF. The CDR3 nucleotides read TGTGCCAGCAGCTTTAGTGGCGGGGAGCTGTTTTTT. V gene TRBV7-7 combines with J gene TRBJ2-2; D is undetermined. V was clipped by 3 bases and J by 7 bases, with 6 bases between them. The germline V gene has CDR1 SSHAT and CDR2 FNYEAQ (reference sequence). The CDR3 length is 12 residues.

The CDR3 here is CASSIAEETQYF. The CDR3 DNA sequence: TGTGCCAGCAGTATAGCGGAAGAGACCCAGTACTTC. The chain links TRBV2 to TRBJ2-5; the D gene is possibly TRBD2 (6 bases). This CDR3 contains 12 residues. Deletions cut 5 bases from V and 3 bases from J, with 7 bases between. In germline, CDR1 is SNHLY, CDR2 FYNNEI.

The chain employs TRBV6-1 and TRBJ2-5; 9 nucleotides agree with TRBD1. V lost 1 base to trimming and J lost 5 bases; unmatched junction nucleotides: 2. CDR3 length: 14 amino acids. The germline gives CDR1 MNHNS, CDR2 SASEGT. The CDR3 reads CASSEGQGVETQYF. DNA of the CDR3: TGTGCCAGCAGTGAAGGACAGGGGGTTGAGACCCAGTACTTC.

The chain employs TRBV5-6 and TRBJ1-2; D possibly corresponds to TRBD1 (5 bases). The V and J ends lost 1 base and 4 bases respectively, with 14 bases between them. This CDR3 spans 15 amino acids. From germline, CDR1 is SGHDT and CDR2 YYEEEE. The CDR3 DNA reads as TGTGCCAGCAGCTTGTGGCAGGGTAAAACCTATGGCTACACCTTC. This gives the protein CASSLWQGKTYGYTF.

The V and J genes are TRBV9 and TRBJ1-2, with D maybe TRBD1 (5 bases). CDR1 is SGDLS, CDR2 YYNGEE, per germline. This CDR3 is 14 amino acids long. V lost 7 bases and J 5 bases, leaving 18 bases between the germline ends. The CDR3: CASSPPTGGYGYTF. DNA of the CDR3: TGTGCCAGCTCTCCTCCAACCGGGGGGTATGGCTACACCTTC.

The rearrangement uses TRBV5-4 and TRBJ2-3; tentative D call: TRBD1 (6 bases). Trimming stripped 4 bases from V and 0 bases from J, with 15 bases between. There are 16 residues in the CDR3. Germline CDR1 reads SGHNT; CDR2 reads YYREEE (reference sequence). The CDR3 nucleotides read TGTGCCAGCAGCCCCCCTAGGGGGTCTAGCACAGATACGCAGTATTTT. Its protein product is CASSPPRGSSTDTQYF.

V gene TRBV7-6 combines with J gene TRBJ2-1, with TRBD1 identical over 9 bases. The V segment lost 4 bases and the J segment 3 bases; nucleotides outside the gene matches: 13. This CDR3 is 18 amino acids long. Per germline, CDR1 SGHVS and CDR2 FNYEAQ. The CDR3 DNA sequence: TGTGCCAGCAGCTCAGAAGGGACAGGGTTTTTCAACTACAATGAGCAGTTCTTC. Translated, it gives CASSSEGTGFFNYNEQFF.

This sequence joins TRBV11-2 and TRBJ2-5; TRBD2 might be the D (5 bases). CDR1 and CDR2 (germline): SGHAT, FQNNGV. The ends were cut back, 1 base at V and 5 bases at J, with 17 bases in the middle. The CDR3 sequence is 16 residues long. The CDR3 loop is CASSLGGGRVRETQYF. The CDR3 nucleotides read TGTGCCAGCAGCTTAGGAGGAGGCAGAGTCCGGGAGACCCAGTACTTC.

This rearrangement joins TRBV7-6 to TRBJ2-7, with D maybe TRBD2 (6 bases). CDR1 and CDR2 from the germline V gene are SGHVS and FNYEAQ. The CDR3 totals 16 residues. V was pared by 5 bases and J by 0 bases, with 17 bases between. For the CDR3, the DNA is TGTGCCAGCAGCCCGGGTCCAAAGGGAGGCTCCTACGAGCAGTACTTC. Translation gives CASSPGPKGGSYEQYF.

The V call is TRBV23-1, the J call TRBJ1-4; D is undetermined. TRBV23-1 is an ORF for which the function is uncertain. With 0 bases removed from V and 4 bases from J, the gap between germline ends came to 12 bases. The CDR3 is 16 residues long. CDR3 coding DNA: TGCGCCAGCAGTCAATCAGAAGCGCCTGTTAATGAAAAACTGTTTTTT. Protein product: CASSQSEAPVNEKLFF.

For this clone: Relative to the germline gene, one junction end is altered; a read error may explain this. The chain couples TRBV4-1 to TRBJ1-1; D call uncertain. Germline V gene data show CDR1 as MGHRA and CDR2 as YSYEKL. The CDR3 runs to 13 residues. The CDR3 spells CASSPSWNSEAFF. For the CDR3, the DNA is TGCGCCAGCAGCCCATCCTGGAACAGTGAAGCTTTCTTT.

This clone was observed a single time. The CDR3: CASSLVGQGPGNTIYF. CDR3 DNA: TGTGCCAGCAGCTTAGTAGGGCAGGGGCCTGGAAACACCATATATTTT. V is TRBV7-9 and J is TRBJ1-3; D may be TRBD1 (6 bases). Germline CDR1 is SEHNR and CDR2 is FQNEAQ (reference sequence). This CDR3 has 16 residues. Trimming took off 1 base at V and 2 bases at J, with 12 bases between the two ends. The full variable domain, in which reference TRBV7-9 and TRBJ1-3 provide the parts outside the CDR3, is DTGVSQNPRHKITKRGQNVTFRCDPISEHNRLYWYRQTLGQGPEFLTYFQNEAQLEKSRLLSDRFSAERPKGSFSTLEIQRTEQGDSAMYLCASSLVGQGPGNTIYFGEGSWLTVV.

The gene calls are TRBV28 and TRBJ1-5; 7 nucleotides match TRBD1. The CDR3 sequence is 14 residues long. Germline CDR1 and CDR2: MDHEN and SYDVKM. Germline trimming cut 4 bases from V and 6 bases from J; bases unmatched to any gene: 6. CDR3 sequence: CASSSHRTGQPQHF. The CDR3 DNA sequence: TGTGCCAGCAGTTCCCACAGGACAGGTCAGCCCCAGCATTTT.

The gene calls are TRBV5-5 and TRBJ1-6, with TRBD1 as a possible D gene (5 bases). Per the germline V gene, CDR1 is SGHKS and CDR2 is YYEKEE (reference sequence). Trimming took 6 bases from V and 5 from J, leaving 12 bases between them. The CDR3 is 14 amino acids. DNA of the CDR3: TGTGCCAGCACCCTGTGGGGGGATAATTCACCCCTCCACTTT. Translating it yields CASTLWGDNSPLHF. Full variable domain (outside the CDR3, taken from reference TRBV5-5 and TRBJ1-6): DAGVTQSPTHLIKTRGQQVTLRCSPISGHKSVSWYQQVLGQGPQFIFQYYEKEERGRGNFPDRFSARQFPNYSSELNVNALLLGDSALYLCASTLWGDNSPLHFGNGTRLTVT.

The rearrangement uses TRBV6-5 and TRBJ1-4; 9 bases fit TRBD1. The junction had 3 bases not matched to a gene; V was cut back by 0 bases and J by 7 bases. The CDR3 has 15 amino acids. CDR1 is MNHEY, CDR2 SVGAGI, per germline. CDR3 coding DNA: TGTGCCAGCAGTTACTCGAACAGGGGGCTTGAAAAACTGTTTTTT. Translation gives CASSYSNRGLEKLFF.

This clone has only a few counts. The chain joins TRBV7-9 to TRBJ1-2, with D maybe TRBD1 (6 bases). The V end lost 5 bases, the J end lost 8 bases, and 18 bases lay between the germline ends. Germline V gene data show CDR1 as SEHNR and CDR2 as FQNEAQ (reference sequence). The CDR3 has 14 amino acids. In DNA form, the CDR3 reads TGTGCCAGCAGCCTAGGAGTGGGGGCGCACGGCTACACCTTC. This sequence encodes CASSLGVGAHGYTF.

The chain is built from TRBV6-1 and TRBJ1-2; tentatively, D is TRBD1 (5 bases). CDR1 and CDR2 (germline): MNHNS, SASEGT. The V end lost 7 bases, the J end lost 7 bases, and 22 bases lay between the germline ends. The CDR3 contains 15 residues. The DNA for the CDR3 is TGTGCCAGCATCCTCCTCTGGGGCGAATGGAGTGGCTACACCTTC. Its protein product is CASILLWGEWSGYTF.

The chain couples TRBV5-1 to TRBJ2-2; D call uncertain. V lost 2 bases and J 0 bases, leaving 5 bases between the germline ends. Germline values: CDR1 SGHRS, CDR2 YFSETQ. The CDR3 spans 14 residues. DNA for the CDR3: TGCGCCAGCAGCTTTGTTACGAACACCGGGGAGCTGTTTTTT. As protein: CASSFVTNTGELFF. Supplemented by reference TRBV5-1 and TRBJ2-2, the full variable domain reads KAGVTQTPRYLIKTRGQQVTLSCSPISGHRSVSWYQQTPGQGLQFLFEYFSETQRNKGNFPGRFSGRQFSNSRSEMNVSTLELGDSALYLCASSFVTNTGELFFGEGSRLTVL.